The present entry profiles one TCR beta chain with its context. These data come from a study of blood T cell repertoires in COVID-19. This table comes from immunoSEQ multiplex PCR, and its TCRdb copy is limited to in-frame clones, with some not included. The sample consists of approximately 440,000 clones, 80% to 95% of them appearing once. The study drew participants aged about 18 to 89 years from roughly 25 US areas. The origin of this receptor is a man aged 18 to 30 who had recovered from COVID-19. The sample was PBMCs or T cells enriched from blood (not recorded which).

The CDR3 loop reads CASSRGWEQYF. The CDR3 DNA sequence: TGTGCCAGCAGTAGGGGGTGGGAGCAGTACTTC. This chain connects TRBV6-2 or TRBV6-3 to TRBJ2-7; the D gene is possibly TRBD1 (6 bases). The V gene lost 5 bases and the J gene lost 7 bases, with 9 bases spanning the gap. The CDR3 is 11 residues long. Looked up from germline, CDR1 is MNHEY and CDR2 is SVGEGT.